This T cell receptor beta chain was retrieved from a study of prognosis after radiotherapy for stage I lung cancer. This clonotype was recorded many times. The V end was cut by 1 base, the J end by 2 bases, with 21 bases between. The CDR3 has 19 amino acids. Two-round multiplex PCR amplified TCR beta CDR3 from genomic DNA. During first-round PCR, primers specific to each TRBV and TRBJ gene were used. Universal primers were what the second PCR round relied on. TCRdb reanalysed the multiplex PCR reads using MiXCR and keeps one entry per CDR3 protein. Seen here are around 13,000 distinct CDR3 sequences, 30% observed once, and the top ten hold 13%.

The chain couples TRBV12-3 or TRBV12-4 to TRBJ1-5; D may be TRBD1 (5 bases). This TCR was recovered from a donor over 45 with non-small cell lung cancer. Material: PBMCs, obtained before or after stereotactic body radiation therapy (not recorded which). In DNA form, the CDR3 reads TGTGCCAGCAGTTTAGTTCATACCGGGACCCCTACGGGCAATCAGCCCCAGCATTTT. Translation: CASSLVHTGTPTGNQPQHF.